This T cell receptor (beta chain) comes out of a study of shared clonotypes between healthy human individuals. Study-wide context: With ages of 18 to 49, the donors were a couple of women and three men.

This clone was detected a few times. Loaded into unsorted PBMC replicate PCRs was around 300 ng DNA, some 30,000 T cell genomes. Assay used: immunoSEQ multiplex PCR; TCRdb lists only in-frame clones, some missing. The repertoire has about 520,000 clones, approximately 78% of them found once; the top ten carry about 11%. All donors qualified as healthy HIV-negative adults and had experienced no recent acute infections or vaccinations. The V gene's germline CDR1 is SGHNT and CDR2 YYREEE (reference sequence). CDR3 length: 15 residues. V was trimmed by 4 bases and J by 2 bases, leaving 14 bases between them.

What was sequenced was PBMCs. The genes are TRBV5-4 and TRBJ2-3, with unresolved D. This receptor was identified in a woman in her 40s in good health. Some clones in this sample may be carry-over from other donors' samples. CDR3 region: CASSAGSLHTDTQYF. CDR3 coding DNA: TGTGCCAGCAGCGCCGGGTCCCTACACACAGATACGCAGTATTTT.